The rows below give T cell receptor beta chains drawn from one sample of a study of PD-L1 blockade in urothelial cancer. TCRdb's table, derived via immunoSEQ multiplex PCR, lists solely in-frame clones and lacks some. This sample has around 45,000 clones, with 70% to 90% found just once. This specimen was PBMCs, taken around atezolizumab (anti-PD-L1) treatment. The receptors shown here come from a woman aged 60 to 75 with urothelial cancer. CDR3s include the opening cysteine and the closing phenylalanine or tryptophan. Each record gives: D gene, V gene, J gene, clone size, CDR3 protein, CDR3 DNA. D genes are given only for firm matches. For some rows the clone size is stated as once, few or many, or as a class when expanded; others skip it.

D gene: NA
V gene: TRBV27
J gene: TRBJ2-7
clone size: NA
CDR3 protein: CASRGGRSVSEQYF
CDR3 DNA: TGTGCCAGCAGGGGAGGCCGTTCGGTATCCGAGCAGTACTTC

D gene: NA
V gene: TRBV14
J gene: TRBJ1-3
clone size: NA
CDR3 protein: CASSQDYGRAGNTIYF
CDR3 DNA: TGTGCCAGCAGCCAAGATTACGGTCGGGCTGGAAACACCATATATTTT

D gene: TRBD1
V gene: TRBV19
J gene: TRBJ1-2
clone size: NA
CDR3 protein: CASSSGQDIADYGYTF
CDR3 DNA: TGTGCCAGTAGTTCGGGACAGGACATTGCTGACTATGGCTACACCTTC

D gene: NA
V gene: TRBV4-3
J gene: TRBJ1-2
clone size: NA
CDR3 protein: CASSQDLGDYYGYTF
CDR3 DNA: TGCGCCAGCAGCCAAGACTTAGGGGATTACTATGGCTACACCTTC

D gene: NA
V gene: TRBV5-4
J gene: TRBJ1-1
clone size: NA
CDR3 protein: CASSRPMGRQNTEAFF
CDR3 DNA: TGTGCCAGCAGCCGACCGATGGGGCGTCAGAACACTGAAGCTTTCTTT

D gene: TRBD1
V gene: TRBV9
J gene: TRBJ2-7
clone size: NA
CDR3 protein: CASSGRGGHLYEQYF
CDR3 DNA: TGTGCCAGCAGCGGGCGAGGGGGCCACCTTTACGAGCAGTACTTC

D gene: TRBD2
V gene: TRBV4-1
J gene: TRBJ2-1
clone size: few
CDR3 protein: CASSQGVSGGASYNEQFF
CDR3 DNA: TGCGCCAGCAGCCAAGGGGTTAGCGGGGGGGCGTCCTACAATGAGCAGTTCTTC

D gene: NA
V gene: TRBV28
J gene: TRBJ1-3
clone size: NA
CDR3 protein: CASSLGGSPGNTIYF
CDR3 DNA: TGTGCCAGCAGTTTAGGGGGCTCCCCTGGAAACACCATATATTTT

D gene: TRBD2
V gene: TRBV7-2
J gene: TRBJ2-1
clone size: NA
CDR3 protein: CASSSLAGPRDEQFF
CDR3 DNA: TGTGCCAGCAGCTCACTAGCGGGGCCAAGGGATGAGCAGTTCTTC

D gene: TRBD1
V gene: TRBV19
J gene: TRBJ2-2
clone size: NA
CDR3 protein: CASSIGDRAVTGELFF
CDR3 DNA: TGTGCCAGTAGTATAGGGGACAGGGCGGTAACCGGGGAGCTGTTTTTT

D gene: TRBD1
V gene: TRBV10-3
J gene: TRBJ1-1
clone size: NA
CDR3 protein: CAIRTTGASNTEAFF
CDR3 DNA: TGTGCCATCAGAACGACAGGGGCTAGTAACACTGAAGCTTTCTTT

D gene: NA
V gene: TRBV4-2
J gene: TRBJ1-4
clone size: NA
CDR3 protein: CASSQGGSNEKLFF
CDR3 DNA: TGTGCCAGCAGCCAAGGCGGGAGTAATGAAAAACTGTTTTTT

D gene: TRBD1
V gene: TRBV5-4
J gene: TRBJ1-5
clone size: NA
CDR3 protein: CASSPDRGVQPQHF
CDR3 DNA: TGTGCCAGCAGCCCGGACAGGGGGGTCCAGCCCCAGCATTTT

D gene: TRBD2
V gene: TRBV5-6
J gene: TRBJ2-3
clone size: NA
CDR3 protein: CASSLLAGDTDTQYF
CDR3 DNA: TGTGCCAGCAGCTTACTAGCGGGGGACACAGATACGCAGTATTTT

D gene: NA
V gene: TRBV7-9
J gene: TRBJ2-7
clone size: NA
CDR3 protein: CASSVGQPPRSYEQYF
CDR3 DNA: TGTGCCAGCAGCGTCGGACAACCTCCTCGGTCCTACGAGCAGTACTTC

D gene: TRBD1
V gene: TRBV5-1
J gene: TRBJ1-2
clone size: NA
CDR3 protein: CASSPGTGGAFYYGYTF
CDR3 DNA: TGCGCCAGCAGCCCTGGGACAGGGGGCGCTTTCTACTATGGCTACACCTTC

D gene: NA
V gene: TRBV5-4
J gene: TRBJ2-7
clone size: NA
CDR3 protein: CASSQARGGSYEQYF
CDR3 DNA: TGCGCCAGCAGCCAAGCGAGAGGGGGCTCCTACGAGCAGTACTTC

D gene: NA
V gene: TRBV29-1
J gene: TRBJ2-1
clone size: NA
CDR3 protein: CSALEVEQFF
CDR3 DNA: TGCAGCGCGTTAGAGGTCGAGCAGTTCTTC

D gene: TRBD1
V gene: TRBV6-5
J gene: TRBJ1-1
clone size: NA
CDR3 protein: CASSTRQGGTEAFF
CDR3 DNA: TGTGCCAGCAGTACACGACAGGGAGGAACTGAAGCTTTCTTT

D gene: NA
V gene: TRBV29-1
J gene: TRBJ1-1
clone size: NA
CDR3 protein: CSAPWGRKDEAFF
CDR3 DNA: TGCAGCGCCCCCTGGGGCCGTAAAGATGAAGCTTTCTTT

D gene: NA
V gene: TRBV5-1
J gene: TRBJ2-7
clone size: NA
CDR3 protein: CASRPARVSSYEQYF
CDR3 DNA: TGCGCCAGCAGACCGGCCCGGGTAAGCTCCTACGAGCAGTACTTC

D gene: NA
V gene: TRBV7-9
J gene: TRBJ2-5
clone size: NA
CDR3 protein: CASLPGSLGTQYF
CDR3 DNA: TGTGCCAGTTTACCGGGAAGCCTTGGGACCCAGTACTTC

D gene: TRBD1
V gene: TRBV19
J gene: TRBJ1-1
clone size: NA
CDR3 protein: CASRGTGTMNTEAFF
CDR3 DNA: TGTGCCAGTAGGGGGACAGGGACGATGAACACTGAAGCTTTCTTT

D gene: NA
V gene: TRBV10-3
J gene: TRBJ2-7
clone size: NA
CDR3 protein: CAISEGAGPTYEQYF
CDR3 DNA: TGTGCCATCAGTGAAGGTGCGGGGCCCACCTACGAGCAGTACTTC

D gene: NA
V gene: TRBV6-6
J gene: TRBJ1-1
clone size: once
CDR3 protein: CASSFRQVLNTEAFF
CDR3 DNA: TGTGCCAGCAGTTTTAGACAGGTGCTGAACACTGAAGCTTTCTTT